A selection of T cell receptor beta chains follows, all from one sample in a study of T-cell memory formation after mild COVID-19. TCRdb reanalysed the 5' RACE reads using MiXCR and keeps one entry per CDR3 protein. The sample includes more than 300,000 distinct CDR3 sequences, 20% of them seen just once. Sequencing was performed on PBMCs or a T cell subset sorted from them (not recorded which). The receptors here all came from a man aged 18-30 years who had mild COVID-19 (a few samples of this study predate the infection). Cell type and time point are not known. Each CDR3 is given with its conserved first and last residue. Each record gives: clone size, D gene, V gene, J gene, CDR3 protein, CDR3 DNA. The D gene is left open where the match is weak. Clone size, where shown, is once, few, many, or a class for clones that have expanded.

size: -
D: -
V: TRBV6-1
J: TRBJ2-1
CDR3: CASLGPGSSYNEQFF
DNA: TGTGCCAGCCTGGGACCGGGGAGCTCCTACAATGAGCAGTTCTTC

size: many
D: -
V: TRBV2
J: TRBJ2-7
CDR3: CASRLQGYEQYF
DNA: TGTGCCAGCAGGTTGCAGGGCTACGAGCAGTACTTC

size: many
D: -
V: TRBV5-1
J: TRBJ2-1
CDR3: CASSLGGIYNEQFF
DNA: TGCGCCAGCAGCTTGGGAGGGATCTACAATGAGCAGTTCTTC

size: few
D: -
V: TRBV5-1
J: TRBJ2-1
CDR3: CASSLQGTGWDEQFF
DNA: TGCGCCAGCAGCTTGCAGGGTACGGGCTGGGATGAGCAGTTCTTC

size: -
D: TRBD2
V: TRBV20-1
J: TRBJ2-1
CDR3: CSARLAGATYNEQFF
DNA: TGCAGTGCTAGACTAGCGGGGGCTACCTACAATGAGCAGTTCTTC

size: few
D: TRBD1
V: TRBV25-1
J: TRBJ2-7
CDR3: CASSEVKLRDSANEQYF
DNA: TGTGCCAGCAGTGAGGTAAAACTTCGGGACAGCGCGAACGAGCAGTACTTC

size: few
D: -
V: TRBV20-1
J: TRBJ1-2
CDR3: CSARDFQARDYGYTF
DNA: TGCAGTGCTAGAGATTTCCAGGCCCGGGACTATGGCTACACCTTC

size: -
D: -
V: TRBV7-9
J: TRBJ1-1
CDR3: CASSLEGKGVNTEAFF
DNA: TGTGCCAGCAGCTTAGAGGGGAAGGGAGTGAACACTGAAGCTTTCTTT

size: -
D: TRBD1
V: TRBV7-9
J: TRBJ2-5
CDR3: CASSSGRDRDYQETQYF
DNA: TGTGCCAGCAGCTCGGGCCGGGACAGGGATTACCAAGAGACCCAGTACTTC

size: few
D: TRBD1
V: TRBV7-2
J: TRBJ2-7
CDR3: CASSRTTGTGIDEQYF
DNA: TGTGCCAGCAGTCGAACTACCGGGACAGGGATCGACGAGCAGTACTTC

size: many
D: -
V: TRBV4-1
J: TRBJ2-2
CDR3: CASSQVDMGLNTGELFF
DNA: TGCGCCAGCAGCCAAGTGGACATGGGGCTGAACACCGGGGAGCTGTTTTTT

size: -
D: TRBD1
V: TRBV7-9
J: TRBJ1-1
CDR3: CASSSGQGESEAFF
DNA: TGTGCCAGCAGCTCCGGACAGGGGGAGAGTGAAGCTTTCTTT

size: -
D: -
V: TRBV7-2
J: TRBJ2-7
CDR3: CASSLGRFSYEQYF
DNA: TGTGCCAGCAGCTTAGGCAGATTCTCCTACGAGCAGTACTTC

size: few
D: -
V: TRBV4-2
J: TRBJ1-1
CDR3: CASSKTTGNTEAFF
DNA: TGTGCCAGCAGCAAAACTACAGGAAACACTGAAGCTTTCTTT

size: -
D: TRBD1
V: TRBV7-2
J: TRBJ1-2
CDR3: CASSTQGGLPNYGYTF
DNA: TGTGCCAGCAGCACGCAGGGGGGTTTGCCTAACTATGGCTACACCTTC

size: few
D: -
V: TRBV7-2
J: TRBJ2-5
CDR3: CASSQRPGGAGQETQYF
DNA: TGTGCCAGCAGTCAGAGGCCAGGGGGGGCAGGCCAAGAGACCCAGTACTTC